This TCR beta chain derives from a study of cytomegalovirus exposure and HLA in healthy donors (dated by TCRdb to about 2017). With respect to the entire study: An earlier analysis of roughly 500 of the donors reported around 280 Gb of sequence data and 117 million unique TCR beta sequences obtained from roughly 170 million T cells. Approximately 310 gigabases of sequencing data and approximately 84 million unique TCR sequences were included in an early release covering roughly 700 HLA-typed donors. Among the roughly 390 genotyped donors, around 81% belonged to the genetic ancestry cluster associated with self-reported Caucasian donors. The study aimed to test whether cataloging public T cell receptors could reveal signatures of past pathogen exposure. The study profiled the T cell repertoires of hundreds of subjects by immunosequencing and related them to cytomegalovirus serostatus. Besides the first cohort of roughly 660 subjects, a separate validation cohort made up of over 100 different subjects was used. To predict cytomegalovirus infection status, the study combined high-throughput TCR immunosequencing, statistical association of individual TCRs with disease status, and machine learning. In a later analysis, previously published TCR beta repertoires from more than 500 donors were re-analyzed and high-resolution HLA genotyping was added so that TCR occurrence patterns could be studied. Rather than drawing on any new phenotypic data, the later analysis identified candidate immune exposures from TCR beta sequences and the way those sequences occurred across donors. To decide whether each TCR beta V gene segment behaved as functional or pseudogenic, an earlier analysis of approximately 620 of the donors relied on high-throughput TCR beta sequencing. Donor age, sex, ethnicity and CMV serostatus were compiled together with the repertoire data. Genome-wide SNP genotypes for about three fifths of the roughly 670 donors were used in a later genetic analysis, which treated that subset as a discovery cohort. Every repertoire in the discovery cohort had been generated on one and the same sequencing platform. HLA typing included class I and class II loci at four-digit resolution. The number of typed donors differed by locus: about 620-640 for A, B, C, DRB1 and DQB1; 500 to 550 for DQA1; 606 for DPA1; and some 470 for DPB1. About 5 DR-DQ haplotypes were handled as single units for association and clustering, since linkage in the cohort was strong. On average, 235,054 unique TCR beta nucleotide sequences were sequenced per donor among fewer than 500 genotyped donors of the cohort, with around 19% of those sequences being non-productive.

V loses 1 base, J loses 11 bases, and the germline ends lie 12 bases apart. The CDR3 sequence holds 13 residues, the cysteine and phenylalanine included. Solely the CDR3 DNA is kept, with 39 bases framed from the first base. According to the germline V gene (reference sequence), CDR1 reads SEHNR and CDR2 reads FQNEAQ. The cohort comprised under 700 healthy bone marrow donors. At the time of sampling, all cohort members were nominally healthy, though unrecorded immune exposures were likely present. The donor tested CMV seronegative and was one of the 352 seronegative cohort members. Each donor provided a peripheral blood sample, and peripheral blood mononuclear cells were used for TCR beta sequencing. Genomic DNA was extracted from the blood cell samples with the Qiagen DNeasy Blood Extraction Kit. About this clone itself: This receptor's antigen is unknown.

Results the study describes overall, beyond this receptor: Broadly in line with IMGT annotations, most TCR beta V segments showed up in productive rearrangements about 90% or about 30% of the time in an earlier analysis of approximately 640 of the donors. Some IMGT-functional V segments, including TRBV6-2 and TRBV6-3, could not be distinguished by the 87-base-pair reads and were therefore excluded. When HLA alleles, especially DR and DQ, strongly co-occurred, attributing TCR associations to individual alleles was difficult. In a later analysis, most CMV-associated TCR beta chains were found to appear HLA-restricted, with HLA associations seemingly driven largely by CMV exposure. The classifier was reported to diagnose cytomegalovirus status with high specificity and sensitivity in both the original cohort and the validation cohort. Several of the top co-occurrence clusters appeared to be linked to parvovirus B19, influenza, CMV and Epstein-Barr virus, according to a later analysis. A group of highly shared sequence variants was considered likely to be a technical artifact of the sequencing pipeline. Presence/absence analyses assumed roughly uniform sequencing depth across donors, an assumption that may not hold. Because counts were too low, roughly 17 rarely observed V segments, including chromosome 9 orphons, were left out of the earlier analysis of 500 to 750 of the donors. A later analysis found that TCR association rates varied across HLA loci, with DRB1 alleles showing the most associated TCRs and HLA-C alleles the fewest. In a later analysis, HLA-associated TCR beta chains showed more clonal expansion and lower generation probabilities than non-associated chains that were equally common. CMV serostatus was the only immune exposure information available for the cohort. In a later genetic analysis, a missense DCLRE1C variant was associated with V-gene and J-gene trimming of TCR beta chains, and the association was replicated in an independent cohort. A further reported finding was that TCR beta sequences accurately predicted the HLA-A and HLA-B alleles for most subjects in the first cohort. A later analysis associated approximately 17,000 TCR beta sequences with specific HLA alleles at a false discovery rate of 0.05. While some public TCRs were present in many individuals, most TCR sequences turned up only very rarely across donors. In vitro tests confirmed that a few of the cytomegalovirus-associated TCR beta chains recognize cytomegalovirus antigens. According to the authors, the approach could potentially be generalized to other disease states and immunological phenotypes. The study gave a list of more than 150 TCR beta chains associated with cytomegalovirus. Correlated functional status among segregating V segments might reflect linkage disequilibrium, but an unknown experimental factor could not be ruled out. This cohort had only TCR beta chains sequenced, and the lack of alpha or paired-chain data limited which features could be detected. HLA typing was unavailable for some donors at each locus, so association tests used only the typed subset. In a later genetic analysis, fewer N-insertions in productive TCRs were reported among donors in an Asian-associated ancestry cluster than the roughly 670-donor mean.

To prepare the library, the immunoSEQ multiplex PCR assay was applied. A mixture of 60 forward primers for TCR Vbeta segments and 13 reverse primers for TCR Jbeta segments was used in the multiplex PCR. A multiplex PCR assay on genomic DNA amplified the CDR3 region of rearranged TCR beta genes. On the Illumina HiSeq System, the amplified TCR beta libraries were sequenced as 87-base-pair reads. Per the source publication's procedure: A later analysis counted about 82 million unique TCR beta chains across the 600 to 850 repertoires, and some 11 million of these chains were shared by at least two donors. To remove PCR and sequencing errors, raw reads were error-corrected and collapsed into unique sequences using a nearest-neighbor algorithm that merged closely related sequences. CDR3 sequences were aligned to IMGT reference sequences to assign V, D and J gene segments. For a sequence to be retained, at least a six-nucleotide match to both a V gene segment and a J gene segment was required. A rearrangement was called productive if the CDR3 had no stop codons and remained in frame with V and J, and every other rearrangement was called non-productive. Following IMGT convention, CDR3 was defined as the stretch from the second conserved V-encoded cysteine to the conserved J-encoded phenylalanine. The earlier analysis of roughly 590 of the donors excluded any sequence lacking an unambiguous match to a single V gene segment. An earlier analysis of approximately 590 of the donors called V segments functional above 56.7% productive rearrangements and segregating when the between-donor standard deviation exceeded 5%. A statistical classification framework was built for diagnosing cytomegalovirus status from the catalog of TCR beta chain sequences. V and J gene assignment, in a later analysis, came from comparing TCR nucleotide sequences with IMGT/GENE-DB human TR gene sequences. Using the TCRdist pipeline, a later analysis assigned CDR3 sequences along with most-parsimonious VDJ recombination scenarios. A later analysis defined each TCR beta chain by its CDR3 amino acid sequence plus V-gene family, and excluded reads lacking a unique V-gene family. As a way to deal with suspected cross-contamination and a sequencing artifact, a later analysis dropped 450 to 600 nucleotide sequences that were highly shared and had low generation probability. In a later analysis, a clonal expansion index for each public chain was calculated from normalized within-repertoire ranks of inferred template counts. A later analysis computed generation probabilities with a VDJ recombination model fitted to out-of-frame rearrangements, and checked the results against IGoR. A later analysis scored TCR-TCR, TCR-HLA and TCR-CMV co-occurrence with hypergeometric tests, applying a repertoire-size bias correction to TCR pairs. A later analysis estimated false discovery rates by permuting HLA or CMV assignments 20 times. A later analysis grouped co-occurring TCRs with DBSCAN, adding TCRdist sequence similarity when clustering within HLA-allele-positive subsets. Co-occurrence clustering excluded repertoires with fewer than 30,000 or more than 120,000 public chains, plus five with anomalous nucleotide sharing. TCRdb holds this immuneACCESS table with in-frame rearrangements only. Some clones are missing; in checked studies, unresolved V genes explain under half, and the rest has no known cause. The DNA was the basis for D and trimming; V, J and clone size are from that table. The table for this sample lists 150,000 or so clones. The ten largest make up approximately 1.5% of the sample.

Material for sequencing was PBMCs. This sequence originates from a woman aged 45-60 years in good health and CMV-seronegative. The chain joins TRBV7-9 to TRBJ2-4, with TRBD2 as a weak D call on 6 bases. The CDR3 reads as follows: CASSLGRGGVQYF. The nucleotide sequence is TGTGCCAGCAGCTTAGGGAGGGGAGGCGTTCAGTACTTC.